These 5 T cell receptor beta chains originate from one sample sequenced in a study of T cell responses to AZD1222 COVID-19 vaccine. Sequencing used immunoSEQ multiplex PCR; TCRdb keeps in-frame clones, though not all of them. The sample contains 100,000 to 150,000 clones, over 80% of which appear only once. This specimen consisted of peripheral blood, obtained on day 0 of AZD1222 vaccination. Receptors were obtained from an adult in good health.

As DNA, the CDR3 is TGTGCCAGCAGCTTGGGGCGGGAGCTCAATGAGCAGTTCTTC. Amino acid sequence: CASSLGRELNEQFF. V and J are TRBV5-4 and TRBJ2-1, with 7 bases identical to TRBD2. The CDR3 consists of 14 residues. Per germline, CDR1 SGHNT and CDR2 YYREEE (reference sequence). Trimming removed 0 bases from V and 6 bases from J; junction bases left unmatched: 3.

V usage is TRBV11-2 and J usage is TRBJ2-2; the D call may be TRBD1 or TRBD2 (5 bases each). Germline assignment: CDR1 SGHAT and CDR2 FQNNGV. The V end lost 2 bases, the J end lost 5 bases, and 12 bases lay between the germline ends. CDR3 length: 15 amino acids. CDR3 sequence: CASSLSGPLTGELFF. The DNA for the CDR3 is TGTGCCAGCAGCTTATCGGGACCGCTAACCGGGGAGCTGTTTTTT.

The V call is TRBV5-1, the J call TRBJ2-1; D uncertain. V lost 1 base and J 6 bases, leaving 14 bases between the germline ends. Germline V gene data show CDR1 as SGHRS and CDR2 as YFSETQ. This CDR3 is 15 amino acids long. The CDR3 bases are TGCGCCAGCAGCTTGTGGGTAGCCCCGGGCAATGAGCAGTTCTTC. Its protein product is CASSLWVAPGNEQFF.

On this clone: Other DNA sequences in the sample encode the same CDR3. The CDR3 loop reads CASSEQGGNTEAFF. The CDR3 DNA follows: TGTGCCAGCAGTGAACAGGGGGGAAACACTGAAGCTTTCTTT. J is TRBJ1-1 and V is TRBV2; TRBD1 matches at 7 bases. V lost 2 bases, J lost 2 bases, and 2 bases stayed unmatched. CDR1 and CDR2 (germline): SNHLY, FYNNEI. The CDR3 is 14 residues long. Using reference TRBV2 and TRBJ1-1 for the parts outside the CDR3, the full variable domain is EPEVTQTPSHQVTQMGQEVILRCVPISNHLYFYWYRQILGQKVEFLVSFYNNEISEKSEIFDDQFSVERPDGSNFTLKIRSTKLEDSAMYFCASSEQGGNTEAFFGQGTRLTVV.

CDR3 nucleotide sequence: TGTGCCAGCAGGGGGGGGCCCGGATGGCGTGGCTACACCTTC. This gives the protein CASRGGPGWRGYTF. This chain links TRBV14 with TRBJ1-2; D possibly corresponds to TRBD1 (6 bases). Trimming took off 6 bases at V and 7 bases at J, with 18 bases between the two ends. The CDR3 extends over 14 amino acids. Germline-derived CDR1 and CDR2 are SGHDN and FVKESK.